In this sample, the clone carrying this T cell receptor (beta chain) turned up a few times. This specimen belongs to a study of graft-versus-host responses after intestinal transplantation. Study summary: Multivisceral, liver-intestinal, or isolated intestinal transplants were received by the recipients.

CDR1 LNHNV and CDR2 YYDKDF come from the germline V gene (reference sequence). The CDR3 loop spans 14 amino acids. Findings and caveats of the study: Graft-donor T cell macrochimerism in patients accompanied high graft-versus-host to host-versus-graft clonal ratios in allografts. Early post-transplant HvG declines tracked with peak circulating GvH clone levels.

TCRdb's copy holds only in-frame clones and misses some; the assay was immunoSEQ multiplex PCR. The sample yields some 9,500 clones, less than 35% seen once. The researchers put approximately 200,000 CFSE-labeled responder cells into plates with approximately 200,000 irradiated, violet-dye-labeled stimulator cells. CD4 and CD8 responders that proliferated in the reaction were FACS-sorted. The sequencing used alloreactive CD8+ T cells from a mixed lymphocyte reaction culture, collected before intestinal transplant. Subset here: CFSE-low proliferating T cells sorted from roughly six-day pre-transplant mixed lymphocyte reaction (GvH or HvG direction). The TCR originated in a human patient who received an intestinal transplant. The genes are TRBV15 and TRBJ2-5; D possibly corresponds to TRBD2 (5 bases). The DNA end favors TRBJ2-7, so the J call may be wrong. CDR3 sequence: CATRDVGLSYEQYF. CDR3 bases: TGTGCCACCAGGGACGTAGGACTTTCGTACGAGCAGTACTTC.